Below are 14 T cell receptor beta chains sequenced from a single sample in a study of blood T cell repertoires in COVID-19. TCRdb's copy holds only in-frame clones and misses some; the assay was immunoSEQ multiplex PCR. This table has around 400,000 clones, 89% appearing once. Sample: peripheral blood. These receptors all come from a middle-aged man with acute or convalescent COVID-19.

This chain joins TRBV1 and TRBJ2-2; the DNA was not compared with TRBD2, the D call given in the table. TRBV1 is a listed pseudogene. The CDR3 consists of 15 residues. Here the CDR3 DNA reads TGCACCAGCAGCCTATTCGGGGGGTACACCGGGGAGCTGTTTTTT. Translated: CTSSLFGGYTGELFF.

CDR3 sequence (DNA): TGCAGCGGTGTTACGTCGGGGAACCCACTTTTTTTCTTT. It is translated as CSGVTSGNPLFFF. The chain carries TRBV29-1 and TRBJ1-1; the D is unclear. Germline CDR1 reads SQVTM; CDR2 reads ANQGSEA. CDR3 length: 13 amino acids. Trimming stripped 7 bases from V and 13 bases from J, with 25 bases between.

This clone appeared a single time. This rearrangement joins TRBV6-1 to TRBJ1-6; D gene ambiguous. V lost 3 bases to trimming and J lost 6 bases, with 9 bases between them. In germline, CDR1 is MNHNS, CDR2 SASEGT. The CDR3 covers 14 residues. In DNA form, the CDR3 reads TGTGCCAGCAGTGACCGGGTCCTTAATTCACCCCTCCACTTT. It codes for CASSDRVLNSPLHF.

The chain combines TRBV6-5 with TRBJ1-6; tentative D call: TRBD1 (5 bases). The V end was cut by 5 bases, the J end by 11 bases, with 13 bases between. The CDR3 is made up of 13 amino acids. Germline CDR1 MNHEY, CDR2 SVGAGI. CDR3 DNA sequence: TGTGCCAGCAGTCGGCAGGGTGGGGCACCCCTCCACTTT. As protein: CASSRQGGAPLHF.

V gene TRBV10-3 combines with J gene TRBJ1-2; 7 bases match TRBD1. The CDR3 has 16 amino acids. Germline trimming cut 0 bases from V and 4 bases from J; bases unmatched to any gene: 8. Germline loops: CDR1 ENHRY, CDR2 SYGVKD. The CDR3 nucleotides are TGTGCCATCAGTGAGTCTTACGACAGGGTGGTCTATGGCTACACCTTC. Its protein is CAISESYDRVVYGYTF.

The chain employs TRBV6-5 and TRBJ1-2; D remains ambiguous. CDR3 length equals 13 residues. V was cut by 6 bases and J by 1 base, with 9 bases left in between. In germline, CDR1 is MNHEY, CDR2 SVGAGI. In nucleotides, the CDR3 is TGTGCCAGCAGCCCCGGTGTTAACTATGGCTACACCTTC. Amino acids: CASSPGVNYGYTF.

V usage is TRBV7-2 and J usage is TRBJ2-1; TRBD2 matches at 9 bases. Germline assignment: CDR1 SGHTA and CDR2 FQGNSA. With 5 bases clipped from V and 3 bases from J, the junction kept 8 bases outside the gene matches. The CDR3 is 16 amino acids. The DNA for the CDR3 is TGTGCCAGCAGCCCGCGGGGGGGTAAAGTCTACAATGAGCAGTTCTTC. It is translated as CASSPRGGKVYNEQFF.

This clone was seen a single time. J is TRBJ2-7 and V is TRBV28; 8 nucleotides align to TRBD1. V was clipped by 4 bases and J by 3 bases; unmatched bases: 11. CDR3 length: 16 amino acids. Germline V gives CDR1 MDHEN, CDR2 SYDVKM. The CDR3 is CASSSTDRGVLYEQYF. As DNA, the CDR3 is TGTGCCAGCAGTTCCACAGACAGGGGCGTACTCTACGAGCAGTACTTC.

This chain joins TRBV28 and TRBJ2-1; D is perhaps TRBD1 (5 bases). CDR1 is MDHEN and CDR2 is SYDVKM in the germline V gene. The CDR3 totals 15 residues. The ends were cut back, 3 bases at V and 7 bases at J, with 16 bases in the middle. CDR3 bases: TGTGCCAGCAGTTTTTGGGGCCAGAAGGGGAATGAGCAGTTCTTC. Translated, it gives CASSFWGQKGNEQFF. Variable domain in full (rest from reference TRBV28 and TRBJ2-1): DVKVTQSSRYLVKRTGEKVFLECVQDMDHENMFWYRQDPGLGLRLIYFSYDVKMKEKGDIPEGYSVSREKKERFSLILESASTNQTSMYLCASSFWGQKGNEQFFGPGTRLTVL.

This clone was picked up one time. The chain links TRBV19 to TRBJ2-5, with 11 bases aligning to TRBD2. V dropped 3 bases and J dropped 2; count of bases not matched to a gene: 5. CDR1 and CDR2 (germline): LNHDA, SQIVND (reference sequence). The CDR3 has 16 residues. The CDR3 here is CASSISTSGTQETQYF. The CDR3 nucleotides read TGTGCCAGTAGTATTTCGACTAGCGGGACACAAGAGACCCAGTACTTC.

CDR3 bases: TGTGCCAGCAGCTCGGGAACAGGGCTCTATGGCTACACCTTC. Translating it yields CASSSGTGLYGYTF. The chain is built from TRBV7-6 and TRBJ1-2; tentatively, D is TRBD1 (6 bases). This CDR3 spans 14 amino acids. Germline assignment: CDR1 SGHVS and CDR2 FNYEAQ. V shed 4 bases and J shed 4 bases, with 13 bases lying between them.

This clone occurred once. The chain recombines TRBV5-5 with TRBJ1-2; maybe TRBD1 (5 bases). The CDR3 extends over 15 amino acids. With 3 bases removed from V and 7 bases from J, the gap between germline ends came to 19 bases. Per the germline V gene, CDR1 is SGHKS and CDR2 is YYEKEE (reference sequence). CDR3 bases: TGTGCCAGCAGCTCCGCCTTTCAGGGATCTAGTGGCTACACCTTC. Amino acids: CASSSAFQGSSGYTF. The entire variable domain, with the rest obtained from reference TRBV5-5 and TRBJ1-2, is as follows: DAGVTQSPTHLIKTRGQQVTLRCSPISGHKSVSWYQQVLGQGPQFIFQYYEKEERGRGNFPDRFSARQFPNYSSELNVNALLLGDSALYLCASSSAFQGSSGYTFGSGTRLTVV.

The chain carries TRBV30 and TRBJ2-2; D may be TRBD1 (5 bases). CDR1 is GTSNPN, CDR2 SVGIG, per germline (reference sequence). The CDR3 is 13 amino acids. V shed 1 base and J shed 5 bases, with 8 bases lying between them. The CDR3 DNA reads as TGTGCCTGGAGTGAGCAGGGAACCGGGGAGCTGTTTTTT. Translation: CAWSEQGTGELFF.

V is TRBV12-3 or TRBV12-4 and J is TRBJ1-1; the match to TRBD1 covers 7 bases. The CDR3 has 13 residues. Trimming cost V 8 bases and J 1 base; bases outside gene matches: 4. CDR3 nucleotide sequence: TGTGCCAGCCGACAGGGACGGAACACTGAAGCTTTCTTT. Its translation is CASRQGRNTEAFF.